The TCR beta chain under discussion was sequenced for a study of cytomegalovirus exposure and HLA in healthy donors. This CDR3 comprises 13 residues. Germline CDR1 reads MNHEY; CDR2 reads SMNVEV (reference sequence). The ends were cut back, 5 bases at V and 3 bases at J, with 11 bases in the middle. Use of 60 Vbeta and 13 Jbeta primers characterized the PCR. Libraries were prepared by immunoSEQ multiplex PCR; TCRdb keeps only in-frame clonotypes and omits some of them. The table records approximately 150,000 clones, almost 80% of them present only once. The V gene is TRBV27, the J gene TRBJ2-7; possible D gene TRBD1, 5 bases. The source material was PBMCs. The receptor was derived from a man aged 30-40 years in good health and CMV-seronegative. This CDR3 is CASSGAYYYEQYF. As DNA, the CDR3 is TGTGCCAGCAGTGGGGCCTACTACTACGAGCAGTACTTC.